These 9 T cell receptor beta chains were all obtained from the same sample, sequenced in a study of shared clonotypes between healthy human individuals. The method was immunoSEQ multiplex PCR; TCRdb's version includes in-frame clones alone and lacks a portion of them. The sample carries 2 million to 2.5 million clones, 95% recorded once. Sequenced sample: naive CD4+ T cells sorted from blood. Subset in this sample: CD45RA+ positively selected. These receptors came from a man between 18 and 29 years old in good health.

The V gene is TRBV6-1, the J gene TRBJ1-2, with a possible D match to TRBD1 (5 bases). This CDR3 has 14 residues. Germline V gene data show CDR1 as MNHNS and CDR2 as SASEGT. Trimming took off 3 bases at V and 7 bases at J, with 15 bases between the two ends. CDR3 in DNA: TGTGCCAGCAGTGAGCAGGGAAGTTCGACTGGCTACACCTTC. The encoded protein is CASSEQGSSTGYTF.

The chain combines TRBV20-1 with TRBJ1-2; unclear D gene. The V gene's germline CDR1 is DFQATT and CDR2 SNEGSKA (reference sequence). The CDR3 is 10 residues long. V lost 0 bases and J lost 7, with 3 bases in between. The CDR3 loop is CSAREIGYTF. DNA for the CDR3: TGCAGTGCTAGAGAAATTGGCTACACCTTC.

This sequence joins TRBV9 and TRBJ1-2, with 10 bases identical to TRBD1. Germline loops: CDR1 SGDLS, CDR2 YYNGEE. V was clipped by 0 bases and J by 7 bases; unmatched bases: 12. There are 17 residues in the CDR3. The CDR3 loop is CASSVAGAGTGVTGYTF. CDR3 coding DNA: TGTGCCAGCAGCGTAGCGGGGGCGGGGACAGGGGTCACTGGCTACACCTTC.

The chain couples TRBV2 to TRBJ2-5; TRBD1 is a possible D gene (5 bases). Between the trimmed V and J ends, which lost 5 bases and 4 bases, there was a span of 8 bases. The CDR3 spans 12 residues. Germline V gene data show CDR1 as SNHLY and CDR2 as FYNNEI. The DNA of the CDR3 is TGTGCCAGCAGTTCAGGGCCAGAGACCCAGTACTTC. This sequence encodes CASSSGPETQYF.

The chain couples TRBV28 to TRBJ1-3; tentative D call: TRBD1 (6 bases). CDR1 is MDHEN, CDR2 SYDVKM, per germline. This CDR3 has 15 residues. V was shortened by 1 base and J by 4 bases, with 11 bases between the two germline ends. CDR3 sequence: CASSLSAGAGNTIYF. The CDR3 nucleotides read TGTGCCAGCAGTTTATCGGCAGGGGCGGGAAACACCATATATTTT. Full variable domain (missing parts from reference TRBV28 and TRBJ1-3): DVKVTQSSRYLVKRTGEKVFLECVQDMDHENMFWYRQDPGLGLRLIYFSYDVKMKEKGDIPEGYSVSREKKERFSLILESASTNQTSMYLCASSLSAGAGNTIYFGEGSWLTVV.

This clone came up once. J is TRBJ2-3 and V is TRBV27; a weak D match, TRBD2 (5 bases). CDR1 and CDR2 (germline): MNHEY, SMNVEV (reference sequence). This CDR3 has 14 amino acids. Trimming shortened V by 1 base and J by 6 bases, and 11 bases separated the two germline ends. The CDR3 reads CASSLLPRRDTQYF. As DNA, the CDR3 is TGTGCCAGCAGTTTATTGCCGCGGAGGGATACGCAGTATTTT.

The CDR3 sequence: CAIRQGTSYGYTF. The CDR3 coding sequence is TGTGCCATCAGACAGGGGACCAGCTATGGCTACACCTTC. The V call is TRBV10-3, the J call TRBJ1-2; 7 bases line up with TRBD1. J was trimmed by 4 bases and V by 6 bases; bases with no gene match: 5. The CDR3 totals 13 residues. Per the germline V gene, CDR1 is ENHRY and CDR2 is SYGVKD.

The V call is TRBV5-1, the J call TRBJ1-1, with 9 positions matching TRBD1. CDR3 size: 17 residues. V shed 2 bases and J 5 bases; nucleotides not matched to a gene: 13. CDR1 SGHRS and CDR2 YFSETQ come from the germline V gene. CDR3 protein: CASSFYGTGSWGTEAFF. CDR3 bases: TGCGCCAGCAGCTTTTATGGGACAGGGAGTTGGGGGACTGAAGCTTTCTTT. Supplemented by reference TRBV5-1 and TRBJ1-1, the full variable domain reads KAGVTQTPRYLIKTRGQQVTLSCSPISGHRSVSWYQQTPGQGLQFLFEYFSETQRNKGNFPGRFSGRQFSNSRSEMNVSTLELGDSALYLCASSFYGTGSWGTEAFFGQGTRLTVV.

The rearrangement joins TRBV7-2 to TRBJ2-5; maybe TRBD1 (6 bases). Trimming removed 5 bases at V and 1 base at J, with 11 bases between. CDR3 length equals 14 residues. CDR1 and CDR2 from the germline V gene are SGHTA and FQGNSA. Here the CDR3 DNA reads TGTGCCAGCAGCGCCGGACAGCTCCAAGAGACCCAGTACTTC. Translated, it gives CASSAGQLQETQYF.